The sequence of this T cell receptor beta chain was determined in a study of T cells in Graves' hyperthyroidism and ophthalmopathy. Using RNA transcripts as the source, TCR beta CDR3 regions were amplified. An initial round of RT-PCR targeting the TCR CDR3 relied on the HTBI primer set. Using its own MiXCR run on the multiplex PCR reads, TCRdb lists one record per CDR3 protein. The sample lists fewer than 350,000 distinct CDR3 sequences, 20% to 25% seen once, with 50% in the top ten. The germline gives CDR1 SGHAT, CDR2 FQNNGV. The CDR3 spans 13 residues. The V and J ends lost 5 bases and 4 bases respectively, with 12 bases between them.

Material: blood. The chain couples TRBV11-2 to TRBJ2-7; maybe TRBD2 (5 bases). The sequence was obtained from a woman between 45 and 60 years old with Graves' hyperthyroidism. The CDR3 loop reads CASSPDGLYEQYF. The CDR3 bases are TGTGCCAGCAGCCCGGACGGACTTTACGAGCAGTACTTC.